A selection of T cell receptor beta chains follows, all from one sample in a study of long-term antiretroviral therapy in people with HIV. The protocol was immunoSEQ multiplex PCR, while the TCRdb copy is restricted to in-frame clones and leaves out a portion. The table has 26,000 or so clones, 93% seen once. The sample in question was unsorted PBMCs, obtained 6.2 years after starting antiretroviral therapy. The receptors shown here come from a man aged 40-50 years with HIV. Both conserved end residues are part of each CDR3. The D gene is left open where the match is weak. The size field is filled for only some rows; it gives once, few, many or a size class.

abundance	d_gene	len	v_gene	j_gene	CDR3aa	CDR3nt
-	TRBD2	15	TRBV29-1	TRBJ2-3	CSVEGLAGITDTQYF	TGCAGCGTTGAGGGACTAGCGGGGATCACAGATACGCAGTATTTT
-	TRBD1	16	TRBV19	TRBJ1-4	CASSSWRGQTNEKLFF	TGTGCCAGTAGTAGCTGGAGGGGACAGACTAATGAAAAACTGTTTTTT
-	-	11	TRBV29-1	TRBJ1-5	CSVRLGETQHF	TGCAGCGTTAGATTAGGGGAGACCCAGCATTTT
once	TRBD2	16	TRBV6-5	TRBJ2-1	CASSYSPRLADNEQFF	TGTGCCAGCAGTTACTCCCCGAGACTAGCGGACAATGAGCAGTTCTTC
-	-	13	TRBV10-3	TRBJ2-1	CAITPSSGNEQFF	TGTGCCATCACCCCAAGCAGCGGCAATGAGCAGTTCTTC
-	TRBD2	15	TRBV30	TRBJ2-1	CAWSGTSGMGNEQFF	TGTGCCTGGAGCGGGACTAGCGGGATGGGAAATGAGCAGTTCTTC
few	-	14	TRBV9	TRBJ1-4	CASSPSLRDEKLFF	TGTGCCAGCAGCCCAAGCCTGAGAGATGAAAAACTGTTTTTT
-	-	14	TRBV5-6	TRBJ2-3	CASSLGGGTDTQYF	TGTGCCAGCAGCTTGGGGGGGGGCACAGATACGCAGTATTTT
-	TRBD1	15	TRBV6-5	TRBJ1-6	CASRMPGQGNSPLHF	TGTGCCAGCAGAATGCCGGGACAGGGAAATTCACCCCTCCACTTT
-	TRBD1	13	TRBV29-1	TRBJ2-2	CSADRGRTGELFF	TGCAGCGCGGACAGGGGACGGACCGGGGAGCTGTTTTTT
-	TRBD1	15	TRBV6-5	TRBJ2-3	CASSPDRVEADTQYF	TGTGCCAGCAGTCCCGACAGGGTAGAAGCAGATACGCAGTATTTT
-	TRBD1	13	TRBV7-9	TRBJ1-1	CASGTGLVDEAFF	TGTGCCAGCGGGACAGGGTTGGTAGATGAAGCTTTCTTT
-	-	16	TRBV21-1	TRBJ2-5	CASSKDMAGLQETQYF	TGTGCCAGCAGCAAAGATATGGCTGGACTACAAGAGACCCAGTACTTC
-	TRBD2	15	TRBV6-4	TRBJ2-1	CASSVTSGSHNEQFF	TGTGCCAGCAGTGTAACTAGCGGGAGCCACAATGAGCAGTTCTTC
-	-	14	TRBV5-5	TRBJ1-1	CASSNVKGGTEAFF	TGTGCCAGCAGTAACGTAAAAGGGGGGACTGAAGCTTTCTTT
-	-	14	TRBV6-6	TRBJ1-5	CASRRGDSNQPQHF	TGTGCCAGCAGGCGGGGGGATAGCAATCAGCCCCAGCATTTT
-	TRBD1	14	TRBV5-1	TRBJ2-7	CASSLRGRGYEQYF	TGCGCCAGCAGCTTGAGGGGCAGGGGGTACGAGCAGTACTTC